A single sample gave rise to the 26 T cell receptor beta chains below, sequenced in a study of blood T cells in healthy people across ages. Alongside a J-beta primer mix, a sample-barcoded 5' primer served in a second PCR lasting 7 to 11 cycles. TCRdb re-called the 5' RACE reads through MiXCR, storing one row per CDR3 protein. The sample holds around 500,000 distinct CDR3 sequences, about 26% seen once. These data were also filed under a second study, of T cells of mothers and their children.

Sequencing input: blood. These receptors originate from a boy under 10 years old in good health.

The chain carries TRBV20-1 and TRBJ2-5; possible D gene TRBD1, 5 bases. With the DNA end fitting TRBJ2-7 better, the J assignment may be wrong. Per the germline V gene, CDR1 is DFQATT and CDR2 is SNEGSKA (reference sequence). The CDR3 consists of 13 residues. The CDR3 DNA sequence: TGCAGTGCTAGAGAGAACAGGCCCTACGAGCAGTACTTC. This translates into CSARENRPYEQYF.

This clonotype was counted between two and nine times. The chain joins TRBV12-3 or TRBV12-4 to TRBJ1-2; D uncertain. The V end was cut by 7 bases, the J end by 1 base, with 10 bases between. This CDR3 has 13 residues. The CDR3 here is CASTPQLNYGYTF. The CDR3 coding sequence is TGTGCCAGCACCCCACAGCTTAACTATGGCTACACCTTC.

In regard to this clonotype: An end of the junction does not agree with germline; a read error may underlie this. The genes are TRBV6-1 and TRBJ2-1; no clear D gene. The end of the DNA fits TRBJ2-5 better, so the J call may be wrong. CDR3 length equals 13 residues. Germline V gene sequence: CDR1 MNHNS, CDR2 SASEGT. The CDR3 here is CAGSRSAEETQYF. The CDR3 bases are TGTGCCGGCAGTAGGTCAGCCGAAGAGACCCAGTACTTC.

This clonotype was counted between two and nine times. The rearrangement links TRBV15 to TRBJ1-5; D gene unclear. The CDR3 runs to 13 residues. Germline V gives CDR1 LNHNV, CDR2 YYDKDF (reference sequence). V was pared by 5 bases and J by 4 bases, with 9 bases between. Here the CDR3 reads CATSSELNQPQHF. The CDR3 nucleotides are TGTGCCACCAGCTCAGAGCTGAATCAGCCCCAGCATTTT.

This clonotype has at least ten counts. The chain couples TRBV20-1 to TRBJ2-7; TRBD1 might be the D (6 bases). Germline CDR1 DFQATT, CDR2 SNEGSKA (reference sequence). V was cut by 5 bases and J by 7 bases, with 21 bases left in between. This CDR3 comprises 14 residues. As DNA, the CDR3 is TGCAGTGCTGAGGACAGACATAATAACGGGGAGCAGTACTTC. It encodes CSAEDRHNNGEQYF.

This clonotype was counted only a few times. The CDR3 DNA reads TGCGCCAGCAGCTTGGAAGGCGGGGGGCCCGTGGAGGATACGCAGTATTTT. Protein sequence: CASSLEGGGPVEDTQYF. This chain joins TRBV5-1 and TRBJ2-3; TRBD2 matches 8 bases. Per germline, CDR1 SGHRS and CDR2 YFSETQ. This CDR3 is 17 amino acids long. With 0 bases clipped from V and 6 bases from J, the junction kept 12 bases outside the gene matches.

This clonotype was recorded a few times. This rearrangement joins TRBV4-3 to TRBJ2-4; a weak D match, TRBD1 (7 bases). This CDR3 is built from 18 residues. The V end was cut by 0 bases, the J end by 0 bases, with 15 bases between. CDR1 and CDR2 from the germline V gene are LGHNA and YSLEER. The CDR3 DNA reads TGCGCCAGCAGCCAAGATAGTCAGGGGGGAATAGCCAAAAACATTCAGTACTTC. This gives the protein CASSQDSQGGIAKNIQYF.

This clonotype turned up a few times. This may be a read error: a much more frequent sequence differs by one nucleotide. Lacking the conserved final phenylalanine or tryptophan, this CDR3 likely reflects a read error. The chain carries TRBV29-1 and TRBJ1-4; TRBD1 agrees at 10 bases. The CDR3 sequence is 12 residues long. CDR1 SQVTM and CDR2 ANQGSEA come from the germline V gene. V dropped 6 bases and J dropped 5; count of bases not matched to a gene: 0. CDR3 nucleotide sequence: TGCAGCGTGGGACAGGGGAATGAAAAACTGTTTTCT. Translated: CSVGQGNEKLFS.

This sequence joins TRBV3-1 and TRBJ2-7; D might be TRBD1 (6 bases). Germline V gene sequence: CDR1 LGHDT, CDR2 YNNKEL (reference sequence). CDR3 length equals 14 residues. The V gene lost 1 base and the J gene lost 2 bases, with 9 bases spanning the gap. The CDR3 sequence is CASSQVGGPYEQYF. CDR3 bases: TGTGCCAGCAGCCAAGTTGGGGGCCCCTACGAGCAGTACTTC.

This clonotype has a handful of counts. The chain uses TRBV6-6 and TRBJ2-3, with TRBD2 as a possible D gene (6 bases). Germline V lookup: CDR1 MNHNY, CDR2 SVGAGI (reference sequence). V lost 5 bases and J lost 4, with 19 bases in between. CDR3 length equals 16 residues. Written as DNA, the CDR3 is TGTGCCAGCAGTGCCTCGGGAGAGAGGTTCGCAGATACGCAGTATTTT. This translates into CASSASGERFADTQYF.

This clonotype has only a few counts. The V gene is TRBV6-2 or TRBV6-3, the J gene TRBJ2-7; D remains unclear. Germline loops: CDR1 MNHEY, CDR2 SVGEGT. This CDR3 is built from 14 residues. Trimming removed 0 bases from V and 2 bases from J, with 8 bases in between. In DNA, the CDR3 is TGTGCCAGCAGTTACTCGATCCTAACCTACGAGCAGTACTTC. This codes for CASSYSILTYEQYF.

For this clonotype: Its ends do not fully match the called genes, so a read error is possible. J is TRBJ2-6 and V is TRBV27; D not resolved. CDR1 MNHEY and CDR2 SMNVEV come from the germline V gene (reference sequence). The CDR3 totals 16 residues. CDR3 bases: TGTGCCAGCAGTTTAAGTCTTACAGAGATGGCCAACGCCCTGACTTTC. Translation gives CASSLSLTEMANALTF.

This rearrangement joins TRBV3-1 to TRBJ1-1; D remains unclear. The germline V gene encodes CDR1 LGHDT and CDR2 YNNKEL (reference sequence). CDR3 length equals 14 residues. V gave up 1 base and J gave up 4 bases, with 10 bases separating them. The CDR3 DNA reads TGTGCCAGCAGCCAAGCGATACCGGCCACTGAAGCTTTCTTT. Translation gives CASSQAIPATEAFF.

This clonotype came up a few times. The chain links TRBV7-9 to TRBJ2-1, with 8 bases that match TRBD2. Germline V CDR1 and CDR2: SEHNR, FQNEAQ (reference sequence). The trim removed 1 base at V and 0 bases at J, leaving 11 bases unmatched. The CDR3 loop spans 19 amino acids. The CDR3 region is CASSLVTGRARSSYNEQFF. The CDR3 DNA reads as TGTGCCAGCAGCTTAGTAACCGGGAGGGCCCGTAGCTCCTACAATGAGCAGTTCTTC.

This chain joins TRBV10-3 and TRBJ2-7; the match to TRBD2 covers 15 bases. Losses at the gene ends were 5 bases for V and 6 bases for J; bases not matched to a gene: 2. Per the germline V gene, CDR1 is ENHRY and CDR2 is SYGVKD. The CDR3 has 14 amino acids. CDR3 protein: CAISRTSGRVEQYF. CDR3 nucleotides: TGTGCCATCAGTAGGACTAGCGGGAGGGTCGAGCAGTACTTC.

The rearrangement links TRBV30 to TRBJ1-3, with D tentatively TRBD1 (5 bases). This CDR3 spans 14 amino acids. Germline V CDR1 and CDR2: GTSNPN, SVGIG (reference sequence). Trimming took 1 base from V and 2 from J, leaving 9 bases between them. The CDR3 DNA reads TGTGCCTGGAGTGAAGGGGCCGCTGGAAACACCATATATTTT. Protein: CAWSEGAAGNTIYF.

This clonotype appeared many times. The chain carries TRBV12-3 or TRBV12-4 and TRBJ1-1, with D perhaps matching TRBD1 (5 bases). The CDR3 loop spans 14 amino acids. The V gene lost 4 bases and the J gene lost 1 base, with 10 bases spanning the gap. CDR3 DNA: TGTGCCAGCAGTTCGACAGAGACGAACACTGAAGCTTTCTTT. Its protein is CASSSTETNTEAFF.

This clonotype was observed a handful of times. V and J are TRBV7-2 and TRBJ2-2, with no clear D. Germline CDR1 reads SGHTA; CDR2 reads FQGNSA. Trimming took 9 bases from V and 5 from J, leaving 13 bases between them. CDR3 length equals 13 residues. Here the CDR3 reads CARKAMGTGELFF. The CDR3 DNA follows: TGTGCCAGGAAAGCTATGGGAACCGGGGAGCTGTTTTTT. Complete variable domain (other parts from reference TRBV7-2 and TRBJ2-2): GAGVSQSPSNKVTEKGKDVELRCDPISGHTALYWYRQSLGQGLEFLIYFQGNSAPDKSGLPSDRFSAERTGGSVSTLTIQRTQQEDSAVYLCARKAMGTGELFFGEGSRLTVL.

This clonotype was observed a handful of times. CDR3: CASSRPGSPLHF. The CDR3 DNA reads as TGTGCCAGCAGCCGTCCGGGATCACCCCTCCACTTT. This chain connects TRBV7-2 to TRBJ1-6; D unresolved. V lost 5 bases, J lost 10 bases, and 9 bases lay in between. Germline assignment: CDR1 SGHTA and CDR2 FQGNSA. This CDR3 spans 12 amino acids.

This clonotype turned up a few times. The chain combines TRBV9 with TRBJ2-1; D tentatively reads TRBD1 or TRBD2 (6 bases each). The CDR3 is 15 residues long. Trimming took 2 bases from V and 3 from J, leaving 12 bases between them. Germline CDR1 is SGDLS and CDR2 is YYNGEE. CDR3 DNA: TGTGCCAGCAGCGTGGGGGGCTCCTTCTACAATGAGCAGTTCTTC. Amino acid sequence: CASSVGGSFYNEQFF.

In this sample, this clonotype turned up once. Here the CDR3 DNA reads TGTGCCAGCAGCCTTCCCGGGGCCAGGAACATTCAGTACTTC. Translating it yields CASSLPGARNIQYF. V gene TRBV3-1 combines with J gene TRBJ2-4; D tentatively reads TRBD1 or TRBD2 (5 bases each). V lost 4 bases to trimming and J lost 7 bases, with 14 bases between them. Per germline, CDR1 LGHDT and CDR2 YNNKEL (reference sequence). The CDR3 contains 14 residues. Drawing the rest from reference TRBV3-1 and TRBJ2-4, the complete variable domain is DTAVSQTPKYLVTQMGNDKSIKCEQNLGHDTMYWYKQDSKKFLKIMFSYNNKELIINETVPNRFSPKSPDKAHLNLHINSLELGDSAVYFCASSLPGARNIQYFGAGTRLSVL.

The chain carries TRBV5-1 and TRBJ1-2, with D maybe TRBD1 (5 bases). The CDR3 is 13 residues long. The V gene's germline CDR1 is SGHRS and CDR2 YFSETQ. The V end was cut by 5 bases, the J end by 8 bases, with 16 bases between. The CDR3 nucleotides read TGCGCCAGCAGTCAAGGACGAGGGGAAGGCTACACCTTC. Residues: CASSQGRGEGYTF.

The rearrangement joins TRBV7-2 to TRBJ2-2; maybe TRBD2 (5 bases). The CDR3 loop spans 14 amino acids. The germline gives CDR1 SGHTA, CDR2 FQGNSA. Trimming took 3 bases from V and 6 from J, leaving 11 bases between them. The CDR3 sequence: CASSFNSGAGELFF. DNA of the CDR3: TGTGCCAGCAGCTTTAATTCCGGGGCCGGGGAGCTGTTTTTT.

The chain employs TRBV6-6 and TRBJ1-2, with D possibly TRBD1 on 6 matching bases. CDR3 length: 17 amino acids. V was trimmed by 0 bases and J by 4 bases, leaving 18 bases between them. Germline CDR1 is MNHNY and CDR2 is SVGAGI (reference sequence). The CDR3 loop is CASSYSGGGGSGYGYTF. Here the CDR3 DNA reads TGTGCCAGCAGTTACTCGGGGGGCGGGGGATCCGGCTATGGCTACACCTTC.

This clonotype appeared a few times. V and J are TRBV28 and TRBJ1-4; TRBD1 might be the D (5 bases). V shed 6 bases and J shed 5 bases, with 16 bases lying between them. Germline V gives CDR1 MDHEN, CDR2 SYDVKM. The CDR3 has 15 amino acids. Written as DNA, the CDR3 is TGTGCCAGCAGCTTGGCGACAGCCTACAATGAAAAACTGTTTTTT. It translates to CASSLATAYNEKLFF.

This rearrangement joins TRBV6-2 or TRBV6-3 to TRBJ2-5, with 8 bases lining up with TRBD2. CDR3 length: 13 amino acids. After removal of 4 bases from V and 5 bases from J, the junction contained 3 bases not matched to a gene. Germline assignment: CDR1 MNHEY and CDR2 SVGEGT. The CDR3, as DNA: TGTGCCAGCAGTTCTTGGACTAGCGAGACCCAGTACTTC. This translates into CASSSWTSETQYF.